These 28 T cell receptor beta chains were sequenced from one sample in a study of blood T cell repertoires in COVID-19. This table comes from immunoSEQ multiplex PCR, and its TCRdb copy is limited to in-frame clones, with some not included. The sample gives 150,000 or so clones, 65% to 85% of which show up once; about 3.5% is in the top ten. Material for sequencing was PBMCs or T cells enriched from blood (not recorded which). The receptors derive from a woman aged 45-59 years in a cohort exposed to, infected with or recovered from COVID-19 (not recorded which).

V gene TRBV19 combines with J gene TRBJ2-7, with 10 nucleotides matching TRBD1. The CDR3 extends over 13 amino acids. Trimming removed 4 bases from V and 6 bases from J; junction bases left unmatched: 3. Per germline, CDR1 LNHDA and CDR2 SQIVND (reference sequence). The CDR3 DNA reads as TGTGCCAGTAGTACTGGACAGGGGGGCGAGCAGTACTTC. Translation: CASSTGQGGEQYF.

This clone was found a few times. The CDR3 DNA is TGTGCCAGCAGTTACGGGCAGATCGAGCAGTTCTTC. Its translation: CASSYGQIEQFF. V usage is TRBV6-2 or TRBV6-3 and J usage is TRBJ2-1; no firm D call. The CDR3 extends over 12 amino acids. The germline V gene encodes CDR1 MNHEY and CDR2 SVGEGT. Trimming pared 2 bases from V and 10 bases from J, leaving 9 bases between.

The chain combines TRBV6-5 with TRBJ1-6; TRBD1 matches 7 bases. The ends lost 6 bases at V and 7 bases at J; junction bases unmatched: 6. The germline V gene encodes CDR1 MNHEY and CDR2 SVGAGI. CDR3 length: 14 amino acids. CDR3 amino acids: CASSPGQTNSPLHF. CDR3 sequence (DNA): TGTGCCAGCAGCCCGGGACAGACAAATTCACCCCTCCACTTT.

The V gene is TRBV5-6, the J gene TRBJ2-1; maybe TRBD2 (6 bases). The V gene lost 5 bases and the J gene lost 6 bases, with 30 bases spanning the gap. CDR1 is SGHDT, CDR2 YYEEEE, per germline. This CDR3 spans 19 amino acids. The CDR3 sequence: CASSMLIVASAGPFNEQFF. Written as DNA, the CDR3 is TGTGCCAGCAGTATGCTCATTGTAGCGTCCGCGGGACCGTTCAATGAGCAGTTCTTC. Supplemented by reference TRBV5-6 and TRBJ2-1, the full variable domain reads DAGVTQSPTHLIKTRGQQVTLRCSPKSGHDTVSWYQQALGQGPQFIFQYYEEEERQRGNFPDRFSGHQFPNYSSELNVNALLLGDSALYLCASSMLIVASAGPFNEQFFGPGTRLTVL.

The CDR3: CASSAYGTGSGNTIYF. CDR3 in DNA: TGTGCCAGCAGCGCGTACGGGACAGGGTCTGGAAACACCATATATTTT. This chain links TRBV9 with TRBJ1-3, with TRBD1 matching over 9 bases. Trimming removed 3 bases from V and 1 base from J; junction bases left unmatched: 5. The CDR3 is 16 amino acids. Per germline, CDR1 SGDLS and CDR2 YYNGEE.

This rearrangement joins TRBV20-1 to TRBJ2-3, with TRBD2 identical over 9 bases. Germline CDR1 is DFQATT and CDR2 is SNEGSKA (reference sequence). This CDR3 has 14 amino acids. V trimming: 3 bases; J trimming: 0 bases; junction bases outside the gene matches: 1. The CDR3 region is CSASLAGSTDTQYF. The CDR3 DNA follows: TGCAGTGCTAGTCTAGCGGGGAGCACAGATACGCAGTATTTT.

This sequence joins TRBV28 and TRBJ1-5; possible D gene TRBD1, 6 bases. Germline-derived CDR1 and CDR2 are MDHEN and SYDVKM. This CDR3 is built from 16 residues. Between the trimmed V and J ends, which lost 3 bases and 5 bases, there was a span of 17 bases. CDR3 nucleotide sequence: TGTGCCAGCAGTTTCCAGGGGAAAGGGGGATATCAGCCCCAGCATTTT. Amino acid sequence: CASSFQGKGGYQPQHF.

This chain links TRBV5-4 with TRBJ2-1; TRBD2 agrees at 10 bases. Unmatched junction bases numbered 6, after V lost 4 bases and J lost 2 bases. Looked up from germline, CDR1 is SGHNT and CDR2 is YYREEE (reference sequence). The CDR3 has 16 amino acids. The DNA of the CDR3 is TGTGCCAGCAGCCCTAAGCGGGGGGGAACCTACAATGAGCAGTTCTTC. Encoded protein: CASSPKRGGTYNEQFF.

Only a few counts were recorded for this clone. CDR3 sequence (DNA): TGTGCCAGCAGCGCCAGGGTAGCGGGAGGAAATGAGCAGTTCTTC. Its translation is CASSARVAGGNEQFF. The chain recombines TRBV9 with TRBJ2-1; 10 bases are shared with TRBD2. V dropped 3 bases and J dropped 7; count of bases not matched to a gene: 7. The germline V gene encodes CDR1 SGDLS and CDR2 YYNGEE. The CDR3 loop spans 15 amino acids.

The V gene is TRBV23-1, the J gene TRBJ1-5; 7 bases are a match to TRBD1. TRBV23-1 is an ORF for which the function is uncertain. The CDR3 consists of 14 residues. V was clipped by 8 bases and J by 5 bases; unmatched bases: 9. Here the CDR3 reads CASLNQGGDQPQHF. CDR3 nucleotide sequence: TGCGCCAGCCTAAACCAGGGGGGTGATCAGCCCCAGCATTTT.

The CDR3 sequence is CASSSGFQPQHF. DNA of the CDR3: TGTGCCAGCAGTTCAGGGTTTCAGCCCCAGCATTTT. V gene TRBV28 combines with J gene TRBJ1-5; D possibly corresponds to TRBD1 (5 bases). V lost 4 bases, J lost 6 bases, and 7 bases lay in between. The V gene's germline CDR1 is MDHEN and CDR2 SYDVKM. The CDR3 length is 12 residues.

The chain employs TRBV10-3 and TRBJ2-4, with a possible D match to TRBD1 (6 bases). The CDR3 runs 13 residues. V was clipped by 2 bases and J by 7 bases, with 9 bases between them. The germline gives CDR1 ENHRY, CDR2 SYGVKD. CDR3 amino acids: CAISEAQGNIQYF. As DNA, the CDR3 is TGTGCCATCAGTGAGGCGCAGGGGAACATTCAGTACTTC.

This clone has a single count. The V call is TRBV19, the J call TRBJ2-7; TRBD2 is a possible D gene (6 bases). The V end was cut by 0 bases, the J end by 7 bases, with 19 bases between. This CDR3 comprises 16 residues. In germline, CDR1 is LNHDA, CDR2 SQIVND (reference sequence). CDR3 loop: CASSIERTGVPREQYF. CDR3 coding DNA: TGTGCCAGTAGTATAGAAAGGACGGGAGTACCTCGGGAGCAGTACTTC.

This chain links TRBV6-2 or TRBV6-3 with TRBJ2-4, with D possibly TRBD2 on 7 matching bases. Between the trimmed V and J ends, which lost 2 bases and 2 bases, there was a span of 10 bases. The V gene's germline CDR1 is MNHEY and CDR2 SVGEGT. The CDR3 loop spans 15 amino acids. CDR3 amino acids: CASSYEGGTKNIQYF. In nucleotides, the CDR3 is TGTGCCAGCAGTTACGAGGGGGGGACCAAAAACATTCAGTACTTC.

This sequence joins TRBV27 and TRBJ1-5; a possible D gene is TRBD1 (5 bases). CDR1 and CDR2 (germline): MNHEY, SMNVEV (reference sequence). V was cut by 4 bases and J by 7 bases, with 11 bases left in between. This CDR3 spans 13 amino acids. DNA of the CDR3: TGTGCCAGCAGTTATGCAGGGAGGCAGCCCCAGCATTTT. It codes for CASSYAGRQPQHF.

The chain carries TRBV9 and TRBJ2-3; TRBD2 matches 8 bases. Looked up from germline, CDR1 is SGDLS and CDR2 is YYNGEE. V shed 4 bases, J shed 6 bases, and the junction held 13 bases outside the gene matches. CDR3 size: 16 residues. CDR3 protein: CASSPTAGGRRDTQYF. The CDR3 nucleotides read TGTGCCAGCAGCCCGACTGCGGGGGGCCGCAGGGATACGCAGTATTTT.

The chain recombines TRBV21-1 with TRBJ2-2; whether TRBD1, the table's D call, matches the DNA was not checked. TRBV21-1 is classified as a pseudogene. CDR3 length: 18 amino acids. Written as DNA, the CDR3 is TGTGCCAGCAGCCCACGGACAGGGCAATGGGAAAACACCGGGGAGCTGTTTTTT. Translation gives CASSPRTGQWENTGELFF.

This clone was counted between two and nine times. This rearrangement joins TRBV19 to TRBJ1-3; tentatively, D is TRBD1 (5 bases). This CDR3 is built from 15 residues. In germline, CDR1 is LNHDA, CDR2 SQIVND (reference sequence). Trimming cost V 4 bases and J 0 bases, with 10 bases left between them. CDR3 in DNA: TGTGCCAGTAGTACCTCGGGGGGCTCTGGAAACACCATATATTTT. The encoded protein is CASSTSGGSGNTIYF.

CDR3 loop: CASSYPLTRDNSPLHF. The CDR3 coding sequence is TGTGCCAGCAGTTACCCCCTCACCCGCGATAATTCACCCCTCCACTTT. V is TRBV6-2 or TRBV6-3 and J is TRBJ1-6; D unclear. This CDR3 is built from 16 residues. Per the germline V gene, CDR1 is MNHEY and CDR2 is SVGEGT. Deletions cut 2 bases from V and 5 bases from J, with 13 bases between.

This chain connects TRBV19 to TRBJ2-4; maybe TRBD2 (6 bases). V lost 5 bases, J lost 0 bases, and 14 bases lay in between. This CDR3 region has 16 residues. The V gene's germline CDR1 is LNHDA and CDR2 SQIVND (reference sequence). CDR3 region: CASSARDFQAKNIQYF. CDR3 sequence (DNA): TGTGCCAGTAGTGCCCGGGACTTTCAAGCCAAAAACATTCAGTACTTC.

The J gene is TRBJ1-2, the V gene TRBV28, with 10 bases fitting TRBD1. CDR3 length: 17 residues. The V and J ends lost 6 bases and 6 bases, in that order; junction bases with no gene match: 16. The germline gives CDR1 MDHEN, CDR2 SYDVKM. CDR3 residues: CASRRNSDRGIRHGYTF. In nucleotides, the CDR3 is TGTGCCAGCAGACGCAATTCGGACAGGGGGATCAGACATGGCTACACCTTC.

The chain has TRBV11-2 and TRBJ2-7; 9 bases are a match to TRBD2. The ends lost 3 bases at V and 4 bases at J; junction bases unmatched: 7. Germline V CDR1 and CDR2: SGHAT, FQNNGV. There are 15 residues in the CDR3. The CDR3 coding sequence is TGTGCCAGCAGCTTTGGCGGGAGGGCCGAATACGAGCAGTACTTC. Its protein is CASSFGGRAEYEQYF. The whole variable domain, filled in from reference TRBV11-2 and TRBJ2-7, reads EAGVAQSPRYKIIEKRQSVAFWCNPISGHATLYWYQQILGQGPKLLIQFQNNGVVDDSQLPKDRFSAERLKGVDSTLKIQPAKLEDSAVYLCASSFGGRAEYEQYFGPGTRLTVT.

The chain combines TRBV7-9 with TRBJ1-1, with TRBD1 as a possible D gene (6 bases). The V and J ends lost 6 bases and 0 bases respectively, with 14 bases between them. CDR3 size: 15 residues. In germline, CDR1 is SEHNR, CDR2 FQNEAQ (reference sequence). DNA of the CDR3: TGTGCCAGCAGTTCCGGGACAAACATGAACACTGAAGCTTTCTTT. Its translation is CASSSGTNMNTEAFF. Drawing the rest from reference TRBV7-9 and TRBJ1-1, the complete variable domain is DTGVSQNPRHKITKRGQNVTFRCDPISEHNRLYWYRQTLGQGPEFLTYFQNEAQLEKSRLLSDRFSAERPKGSFSTLEIQRTEQGDSAMYLCASSSGTNMNTEAFFGQGTRLTVV.

The CDR3: CASTLSQISYGYTF. DNA of the CDR3: TGTGCCAGCACCCTCTCACAGATCTCCTATGGCTACACCTTC. The chain combines TRBV2 with TRBJ1-2; D call uncertain. V shed 7 bases and J shed 4 bases, with 16 bases lying between them. Per germline, CDR1 SNHLY and CDR2 FYNNEI. The CDR3 has 14 amino acids.

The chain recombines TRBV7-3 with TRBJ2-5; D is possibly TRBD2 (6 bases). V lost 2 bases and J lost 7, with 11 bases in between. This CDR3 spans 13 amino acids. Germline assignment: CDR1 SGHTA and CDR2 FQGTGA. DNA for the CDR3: TGTGCCAGCAGCTTACCAGAGGAGGGGACCCAGTACTTC. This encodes CASSLPEEGTQYF.

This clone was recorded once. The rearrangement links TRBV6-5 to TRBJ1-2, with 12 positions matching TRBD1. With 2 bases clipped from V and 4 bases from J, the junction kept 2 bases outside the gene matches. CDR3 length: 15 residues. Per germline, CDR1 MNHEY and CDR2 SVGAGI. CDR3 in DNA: TGTGCCAGCAGTTACGGGACAGGGGGCGGCTATGGCTACACCTTC. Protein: CASSYGTGGGYGYTF.

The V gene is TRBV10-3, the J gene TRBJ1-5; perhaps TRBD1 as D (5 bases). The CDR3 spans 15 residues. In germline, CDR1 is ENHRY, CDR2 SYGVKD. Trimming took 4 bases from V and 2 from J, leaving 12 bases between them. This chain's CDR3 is CAISVGGGGNQPQHF. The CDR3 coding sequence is TGTGCCATCAGTGTGGGGGGAGGGGGCAATCAGCCCCAGCATTTT.

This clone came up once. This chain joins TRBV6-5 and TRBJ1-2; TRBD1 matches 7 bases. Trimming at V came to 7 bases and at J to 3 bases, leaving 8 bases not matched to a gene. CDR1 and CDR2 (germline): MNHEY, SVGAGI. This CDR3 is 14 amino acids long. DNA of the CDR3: TGTGCCAGCAAAAGGGGTGGGACAGACTATGGCTACACCTTC. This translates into CASKRGGTDYGYTF.